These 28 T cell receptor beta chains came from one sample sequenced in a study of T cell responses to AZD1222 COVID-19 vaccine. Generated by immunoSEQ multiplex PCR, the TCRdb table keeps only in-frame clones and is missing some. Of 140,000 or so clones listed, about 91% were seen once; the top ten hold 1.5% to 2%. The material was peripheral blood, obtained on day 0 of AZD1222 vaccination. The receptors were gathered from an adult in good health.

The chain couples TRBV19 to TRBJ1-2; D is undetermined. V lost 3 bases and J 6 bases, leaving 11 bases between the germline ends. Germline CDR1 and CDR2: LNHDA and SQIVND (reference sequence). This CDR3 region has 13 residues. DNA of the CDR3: TGTGCCAGTAGTATTTCAGGCTCAGATGGCTACACCTTC. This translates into CASSISGSDGYTF.

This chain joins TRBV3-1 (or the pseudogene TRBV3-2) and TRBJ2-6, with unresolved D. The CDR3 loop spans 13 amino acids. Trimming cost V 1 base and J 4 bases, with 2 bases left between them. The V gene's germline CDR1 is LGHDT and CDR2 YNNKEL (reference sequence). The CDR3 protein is CASSQAGANVLTF. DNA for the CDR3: TGTGCCAGCAGCCAAGCAGGGGCCAACGTCCTGACTTTC.

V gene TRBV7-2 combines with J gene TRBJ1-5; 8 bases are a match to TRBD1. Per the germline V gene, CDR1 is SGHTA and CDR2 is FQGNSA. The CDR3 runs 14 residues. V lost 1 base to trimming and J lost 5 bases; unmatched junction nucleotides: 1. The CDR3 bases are TGTGCCAGCAGCTTAGGACAGGGGCATCAGCCCCAGCATTTT. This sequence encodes CASSLGQGHQPQHF.

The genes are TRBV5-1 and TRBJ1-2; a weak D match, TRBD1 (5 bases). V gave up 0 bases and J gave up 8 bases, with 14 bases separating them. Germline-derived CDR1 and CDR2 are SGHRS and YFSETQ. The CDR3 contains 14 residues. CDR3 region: CASSLDWQGGGYTF. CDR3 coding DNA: TGCGCCAGCAGCTTGGATTGGCAGGGTGGAGGCTACACCTTC.

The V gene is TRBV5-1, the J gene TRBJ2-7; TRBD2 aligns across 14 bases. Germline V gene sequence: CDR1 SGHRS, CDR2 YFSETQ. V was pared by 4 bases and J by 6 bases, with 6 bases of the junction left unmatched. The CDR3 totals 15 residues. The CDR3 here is CASSATSGGALEQYF. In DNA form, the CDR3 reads TGCGCCAGCAGCGCGACTAGCGGGGGGGCCCTCGAGCAGTACTTC.

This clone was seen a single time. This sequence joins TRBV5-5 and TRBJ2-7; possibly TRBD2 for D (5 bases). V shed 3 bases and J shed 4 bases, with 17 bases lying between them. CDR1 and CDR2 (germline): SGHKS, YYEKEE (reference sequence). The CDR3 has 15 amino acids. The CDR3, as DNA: TGTGCCAGCAGCTCCCGACACCATGTAGCGTACGAGCAGTACTTC. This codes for CASSSRHHVAYEQYF.

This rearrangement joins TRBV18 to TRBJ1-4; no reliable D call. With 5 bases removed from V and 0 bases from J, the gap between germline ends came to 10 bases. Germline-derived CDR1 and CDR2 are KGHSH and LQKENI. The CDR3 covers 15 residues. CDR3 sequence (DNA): TGTGCCAGCTCAAAGGCGGGAGCAACTAATGAAAAACTGTTTTTT. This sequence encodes CASSKAGATNEKLFF.

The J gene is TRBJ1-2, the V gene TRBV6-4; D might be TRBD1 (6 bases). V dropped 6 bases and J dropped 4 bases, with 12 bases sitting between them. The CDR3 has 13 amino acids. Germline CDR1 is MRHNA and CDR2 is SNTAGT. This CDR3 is CASSATGLYGYTF. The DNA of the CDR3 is TGTGCCAGCAGCGCAACAGGGCTCTATGGCTACACCTTC.

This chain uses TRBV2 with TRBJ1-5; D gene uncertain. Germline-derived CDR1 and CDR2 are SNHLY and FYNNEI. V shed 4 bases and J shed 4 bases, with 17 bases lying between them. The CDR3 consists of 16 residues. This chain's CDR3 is CASSANTLVGNQPQHF. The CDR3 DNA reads TGTGCCAGCAGTGCCAATACCCTCGTGGGGAATCAGCCCCAGCATTTT.

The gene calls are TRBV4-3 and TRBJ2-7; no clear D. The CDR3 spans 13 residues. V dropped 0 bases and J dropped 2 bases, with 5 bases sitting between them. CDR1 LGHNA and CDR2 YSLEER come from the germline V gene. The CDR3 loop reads CASSQDLAYEQYF. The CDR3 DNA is TGCGCCAGCAGCCAAGATTTGGCCTACGAGCAGTACTTC.

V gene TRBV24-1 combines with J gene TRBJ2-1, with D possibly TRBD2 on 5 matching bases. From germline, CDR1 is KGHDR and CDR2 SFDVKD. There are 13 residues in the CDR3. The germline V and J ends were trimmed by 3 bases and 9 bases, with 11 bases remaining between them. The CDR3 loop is CATSDPLRGEQFF. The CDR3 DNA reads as TGTGCCACCAGTGATCCCCTTCGGGGTGAGCAGTTCTTC.

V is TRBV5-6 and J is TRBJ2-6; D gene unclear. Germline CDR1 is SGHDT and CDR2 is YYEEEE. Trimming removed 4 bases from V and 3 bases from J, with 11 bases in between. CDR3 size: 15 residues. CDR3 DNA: TGTGCCAGCAGCCGAGCATGGGGTGGGGCCAACGTCCTGACTTTC. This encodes CASSRAWGGANVLTF. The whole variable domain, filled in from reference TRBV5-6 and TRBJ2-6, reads DAGVTQSPTHLIKTRGQQVTLRCSPKSGHDTVSWYQQALGQGPQFIFQYYEEEERQRGNFPDRFSGHQFPNYSSELNVNALLLGDSALYLCASSRAWGGANVLTFGAGSRLTVL.

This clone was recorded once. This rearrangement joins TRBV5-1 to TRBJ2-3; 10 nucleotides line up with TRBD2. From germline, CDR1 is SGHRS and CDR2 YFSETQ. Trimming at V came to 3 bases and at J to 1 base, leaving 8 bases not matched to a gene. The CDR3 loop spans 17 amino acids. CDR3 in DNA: TGCGCCAGCAGCTCCGAACCTAGCGGGGGAGGCACAGATACGCAGTATTTT. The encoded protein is CASSSEPSGGGTDTQYF.

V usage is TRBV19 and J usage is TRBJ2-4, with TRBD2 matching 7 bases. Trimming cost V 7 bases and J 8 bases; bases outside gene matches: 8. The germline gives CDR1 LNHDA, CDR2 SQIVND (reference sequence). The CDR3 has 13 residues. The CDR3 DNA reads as TGTGCCAGTACCGACCAAAGCGGGGACATTCAGTACTTC. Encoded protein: CASTDQSGDIQYF.

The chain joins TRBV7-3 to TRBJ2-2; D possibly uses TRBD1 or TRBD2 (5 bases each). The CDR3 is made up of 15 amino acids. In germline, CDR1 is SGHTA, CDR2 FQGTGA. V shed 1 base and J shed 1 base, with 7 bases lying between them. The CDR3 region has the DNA TGTGCCAGCAGCTTAAGGGGACGGAACACCGGGGAGCTGTTTTTT. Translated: CASSLRGRNTGELFF.

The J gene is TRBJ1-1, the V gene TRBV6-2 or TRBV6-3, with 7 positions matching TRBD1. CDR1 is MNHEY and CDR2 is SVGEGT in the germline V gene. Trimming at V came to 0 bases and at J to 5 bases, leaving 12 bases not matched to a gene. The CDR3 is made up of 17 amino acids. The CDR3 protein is CASSYSSDRVVRTEAFF. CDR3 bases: TGTGCCAGCAGTTACTCGAGCGACAGGGTAGTACGGACTGAAGCTTTCTTT.

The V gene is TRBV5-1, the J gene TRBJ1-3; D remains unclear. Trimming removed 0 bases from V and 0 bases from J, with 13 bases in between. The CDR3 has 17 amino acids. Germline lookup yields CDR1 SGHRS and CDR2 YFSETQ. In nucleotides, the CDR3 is TGCGCCAGCAGCTTGGACGGACGGACCCTCTCTGGAAACACCATATATTTT. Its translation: CASSLDGRTLSGNTIYF.

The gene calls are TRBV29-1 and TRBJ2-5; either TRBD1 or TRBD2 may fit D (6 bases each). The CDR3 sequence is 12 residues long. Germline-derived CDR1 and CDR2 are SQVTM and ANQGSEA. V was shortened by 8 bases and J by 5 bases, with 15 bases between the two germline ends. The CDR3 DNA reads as TGCAGCTTAGGCGTAGGGGGGGAGACCCAGTACTTC. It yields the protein CSLGVGGETQYF.

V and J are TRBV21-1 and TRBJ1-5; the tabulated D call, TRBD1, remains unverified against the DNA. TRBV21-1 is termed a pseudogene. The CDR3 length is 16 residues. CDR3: CASSKKTGYAHQPQHF. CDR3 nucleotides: TGTGCCAGCAGCAAGAAGACAGGGTACGCCCATCAGCCCCAGCATTTT.

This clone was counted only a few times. Here the CDR3 DNA reads TGTGCCAGCAGTGACACTAGCGGGGGGGCAGATACGCAGTATTTT. Protein sequence: CASSDTSGGADTQYF. The V gene is TRBV6-4, the J gene TRBJ2-3; 13 positions agree with TRBD2. The CDR3 is 15 amino acids. Germline trimming cut 2 bases from V and 4 bases from J; bases unmatched to any gene: 0. Germline CDR1 MRHNA, CDR2 SNTAGT.

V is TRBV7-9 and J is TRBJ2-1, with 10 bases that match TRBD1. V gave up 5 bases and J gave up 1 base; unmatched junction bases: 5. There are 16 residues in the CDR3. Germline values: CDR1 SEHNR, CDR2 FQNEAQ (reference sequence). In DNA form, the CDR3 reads TGTGCCAGCAGCAAGGACAGGGGGGCATCCTACAATGAGCAGTTCTTC. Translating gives CASSKDRGASYNEQFF.

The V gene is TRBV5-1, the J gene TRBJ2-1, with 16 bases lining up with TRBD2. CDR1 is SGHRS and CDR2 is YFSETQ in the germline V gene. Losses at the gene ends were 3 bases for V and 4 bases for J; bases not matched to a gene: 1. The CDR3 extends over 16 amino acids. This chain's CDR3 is CASSSGLAGGYNEQFF. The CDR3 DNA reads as TGCGCCAGCAGCTCGGGACTAGCGGGGGGGTACAATGAGCAGTTCTTC.

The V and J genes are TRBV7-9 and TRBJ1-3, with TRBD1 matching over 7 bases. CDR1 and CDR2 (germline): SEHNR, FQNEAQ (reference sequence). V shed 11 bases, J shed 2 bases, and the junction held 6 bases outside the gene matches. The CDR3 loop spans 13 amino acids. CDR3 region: CACEGAAGNTIYF. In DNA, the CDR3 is TGTGCCTGTGAGGGGGCGGCTGGAAACACCATATATTTT.

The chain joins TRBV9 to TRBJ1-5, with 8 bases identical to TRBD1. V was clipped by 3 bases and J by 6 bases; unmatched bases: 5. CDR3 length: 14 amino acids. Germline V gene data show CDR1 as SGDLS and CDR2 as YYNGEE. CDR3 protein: CASSETGGGQPQHF. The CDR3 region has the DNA TGTGCCAGCAGCGAAACAGGGGGGGGTCAGCCCCAGCATTTT.

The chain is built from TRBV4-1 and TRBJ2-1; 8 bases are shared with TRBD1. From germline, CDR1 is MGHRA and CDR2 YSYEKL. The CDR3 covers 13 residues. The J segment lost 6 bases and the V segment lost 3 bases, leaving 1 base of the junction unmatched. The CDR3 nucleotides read TGCGCCAGCAGCCACGGACAGGGCAATGAGCAGTTCTTC. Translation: CASSHGQGNEQFF.

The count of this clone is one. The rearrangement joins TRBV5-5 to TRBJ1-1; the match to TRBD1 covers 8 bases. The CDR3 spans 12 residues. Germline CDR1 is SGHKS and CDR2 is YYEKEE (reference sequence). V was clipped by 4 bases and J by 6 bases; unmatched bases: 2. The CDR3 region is CASSRQGPEAFF. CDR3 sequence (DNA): TGTGCCAGCAGCCGACAGGGGCCTGAAGCTTTCTTT.

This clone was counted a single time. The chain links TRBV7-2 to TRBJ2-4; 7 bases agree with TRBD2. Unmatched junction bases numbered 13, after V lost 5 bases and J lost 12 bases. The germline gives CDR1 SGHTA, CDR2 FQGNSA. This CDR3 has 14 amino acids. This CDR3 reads CASSPEAAGVSQYF. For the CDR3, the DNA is TGTGCCAGCAGCCCCGAAGCTGCGGGGGTCTCTCAGTACTTC. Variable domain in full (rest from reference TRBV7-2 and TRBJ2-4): GAGVSQSPSNKVTEKGKDVELRCDPISGHTALYWYRQSLGQGLEFLIYFQGNSAPDKSGLPSDRFSAERTGGSVSTLTIQRTQQEDSAVYLCASSPEAAGVSQYFGAGTRLSVL.

The CDR3 sequence is CASSQLAGINSPLHF. CDR3 nucleotide sequence: TGTGCCAGCAGCCAGTTGGCTGGAATTAATTCACCCCTCCACTTT. The V and J genes are TRBV14 and TRBJ1-6; D remains unclear. This CDR3 is 15 amino acids long. Germline CDR1 reads SGHDN; CDR2 reads FVKESK. V was cut by 3 bases and J by 6 bases, with 12 bases left in between.